What follows is one T cell receptor beta chain and its context. Its antigen is currently unknown. This table comes from immunoSEQ multiplex PCR, and its TCRdb copy is limited to in-frame clones, with some not included. The sample lists approximately 270,000 clones, nearly 90% occurring once. Trimming stripped 0 bases from V and 4 bases from J, with 16 bases between. CDR1 and CDR2 from the germline V gene are MGHRA and YSYEKL. The CDR3 totals 17 residues. This sample stems from a study of cytomegalovirus exposure and HLA in healthy donors. Points from the study as a whole: In vitro checks showed that a few CMV-associated chains really do target CMV antigens.

V gene TRBV4-1 combines with J gene TRBJ1-5; the D gene is possibly TRBD1 (5 bases). The sample consisted of PBMCs. The sequence came from a woman younger than 30 in good health and CMV-seronegative. The CDR3: CASSQDLSTGLNQPQHF. The DNA for the CDR3 is TGCGCCAGCAGCCAAGATTTAAGCACAGGTCTTAATCAGCCCCAGCATTTT.